This T cell receptor (beta chain) stems from a study of T cell responses to AZD1222 COVID-19 vaccine. Study conclusions and caveats: It was only 6 or 7 AZD1222 recipients who were seropositive at baseline. Clonal diversity was possibly underestimated, and white British individuals and females predominated among donors. Repertoire samples came only from after the peak T cell response.

TCRdb's table, derived via immunoSEQ multiplex PCR, lists solely in-frame clones and lacks some. The data show 100,000 or so clones, 91% seen once. About this clone itself: Its antigen remains unidentified.

The source is an adult in good health. The sample here was peripheral blood, taken on day 0 of AZD1222 vaccination.

The CDR3 is CAISSGPTSGNTIYF. The CDR3 region has the DNA TGTGCCATCAGTTCGGGACCGACCTCTGGAAACACCATATATTTT. The rearrangement uses TRBV10-3 and TRBJ1-3, with D perhaps matching TRBD1 (5 bases). Between the trimmed V and J ends, which lost 5 bases and 0 bases, there was a span of 11 bases. CDR3 length equals 15 residues. Germline CDR1 is ENHRY and CDR2 is SYGVKD.